This TCR beta chain was identified in a study of immune evolution from preneoplasia to lung adenocarcinoma. Looking at the study overall: HLA loss of heterozygosity: 5.5% to 8.5% AIS, roughly 15% MIA, about 35% ADC, none AAH.

Clones were read by immunoSEQ multiplex PCR, and TCRdb kept only the in-frame ones, dropping some. The data show 6,300 or so clones, about 80% seen once. In regard to this clone: Its matching antigen is unknown.

Overall study results and limits: Top clone frequencies peaked in normal lung, apparently declining through invasive adenocarcinoma. Clonality was highest in normal lung, lower in later-stage lesions apparently.

V was trimmed by 4 bases and J by 3 bases, leaving 11 bases between them. The germline gives CDR1 SGHNT, CDR2 YYREEE (reference sequence). The CDR3 is made up of 13 amino acids. The specimen sequenced was FFPE lung adenocarcinoma in situ tissue. The sequence came from a donor at least 70 years old with lung adenocarcinoma. This chain uses TRBV5-4 with TRBJ2-7; D possibly uses TRBD1 or TRBD2 (5 bases each). CDR3 amino acids: CASSPWGNYEQYF. CDR3 in DNA: TGTGCCAGCAGCCCATGGGGGAACTACGAGCAGTACTTC.